This T cell receptor (beta chain) was captured by sequencing in a study of metastatic and nonmetastatic thyroid tumors. Study summary: A comparison of repertoires was made across blood and tumor or nodule tissue from malignant and benign thyroid patients.

The study, taken as a whole, reports: Significantly higher TCR beta diversity was reportedly seen in malignant thyroid tumors than benign nodules, in blood and tumor.

Authors' analysis steps: A papillary thyroid cancer distant-metastasis classifier was built from CDR3 differences across clinicopathological groups. TCRdb reprocessed the PCR reads via MiXCR. None of the V and J calls come from the authors' own analysis; TCRdb made them. The repertoire has about 70,000 clones, 15% to 20% of them found once; the top ten carry roughly 13%. Each patient came to thyroid surgery without any prior treatment (of any kind). As to this clone: What it binds is unknown.

The CDR3 is 15 amino acids. Trimming shortened V by 5 bases and J by 0 bases, and 11 bases separated the two germline ends. The clonotype originates from a female donor with papillary thyroid cancer or a benign thyroid nodule (not recorded which). Some clones in this sample may be carry-over from other donors' samples. The chain is built from TRBV12-3 or TRBV12-4 and TRBJ1-5; D perhaps matches TRBD1 (5 bases). The sample comprised blood. CDR3 nucleotide sequence: TGTGCCAGCAGTCCGACAGTCTATAGCAATCAGCCCCAGCATTTT. This gives the protein CASSPTVYSNQPQHF.